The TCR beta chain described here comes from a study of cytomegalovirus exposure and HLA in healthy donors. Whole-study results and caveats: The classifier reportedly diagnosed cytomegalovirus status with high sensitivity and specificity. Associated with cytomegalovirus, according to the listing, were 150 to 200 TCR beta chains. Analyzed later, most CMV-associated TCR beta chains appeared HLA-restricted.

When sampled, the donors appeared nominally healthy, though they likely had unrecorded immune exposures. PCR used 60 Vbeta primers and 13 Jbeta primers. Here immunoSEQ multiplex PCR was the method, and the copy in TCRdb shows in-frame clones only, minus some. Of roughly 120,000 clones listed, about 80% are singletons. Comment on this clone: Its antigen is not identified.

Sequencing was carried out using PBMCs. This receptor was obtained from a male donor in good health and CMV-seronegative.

CDR3 sequence reads: CASSSSKQGTYEQYF. The DNA of the CDR3 is TGCGCCAGCAGCTCTTCAAAACAGGGGACCTACGAGCAGTACTTC. The chain joins TRBV5-1 to TRBJ2-5, with TRBD1 matching over 7 bases. The last part of the DNA fits TRBJ2-7 better; the J call may be wrong. This CDR3 comprises 15 residues. CDR1 SGHRS and CDR2 YFSETQ come from the germline V gene.